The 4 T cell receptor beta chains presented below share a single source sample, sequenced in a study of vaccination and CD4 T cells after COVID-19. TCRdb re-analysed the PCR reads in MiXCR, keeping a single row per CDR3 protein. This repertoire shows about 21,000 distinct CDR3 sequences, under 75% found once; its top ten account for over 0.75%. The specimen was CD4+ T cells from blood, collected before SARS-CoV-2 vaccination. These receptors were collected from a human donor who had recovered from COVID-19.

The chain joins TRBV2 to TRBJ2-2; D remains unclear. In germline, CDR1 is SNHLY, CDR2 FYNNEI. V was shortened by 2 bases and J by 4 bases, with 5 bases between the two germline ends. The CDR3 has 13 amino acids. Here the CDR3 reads CASSEMGTGELFF. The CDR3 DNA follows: TGTGCCAGCAGTGAAATGGGCACCGGGGAGCTGTTTTTT.

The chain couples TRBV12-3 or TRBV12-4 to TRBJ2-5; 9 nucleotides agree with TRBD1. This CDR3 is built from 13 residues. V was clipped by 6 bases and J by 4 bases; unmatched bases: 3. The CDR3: CASSRQGGETQYF. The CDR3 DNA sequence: TGTGCCAGCAGCCGACAGGGGGGAGAGACCCAGTACTTC.

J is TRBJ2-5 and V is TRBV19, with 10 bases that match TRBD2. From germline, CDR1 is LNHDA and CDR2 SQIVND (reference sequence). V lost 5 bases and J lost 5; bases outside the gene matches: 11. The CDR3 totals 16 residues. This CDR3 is CASSELAGRGGETQYF. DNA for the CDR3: TGTGCCAGTAGTGAACTAGCGGGGAGAGGAGGTGAGACCCAGTACTTC.

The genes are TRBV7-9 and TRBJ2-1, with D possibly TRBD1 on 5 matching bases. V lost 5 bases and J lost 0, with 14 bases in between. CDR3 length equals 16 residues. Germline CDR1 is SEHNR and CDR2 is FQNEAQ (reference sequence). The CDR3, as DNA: TGTGCCAGCAGCCTTGAGACAGCCAGCTCCTACAATGAGCAGTTCTTC. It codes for CASSLETASSYNEQFF. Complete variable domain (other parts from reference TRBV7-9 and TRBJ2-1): DTGVSQNPRHKITKRGQNVTFRCDPISEHNRLYWYRQTLGQGPEFLTYFQNEAQLEKSRLLSDRFSAERPKGSFSTLEIQRTEQGDSAMYLCASSLETASSYNEQFFGPGTRLTVL.